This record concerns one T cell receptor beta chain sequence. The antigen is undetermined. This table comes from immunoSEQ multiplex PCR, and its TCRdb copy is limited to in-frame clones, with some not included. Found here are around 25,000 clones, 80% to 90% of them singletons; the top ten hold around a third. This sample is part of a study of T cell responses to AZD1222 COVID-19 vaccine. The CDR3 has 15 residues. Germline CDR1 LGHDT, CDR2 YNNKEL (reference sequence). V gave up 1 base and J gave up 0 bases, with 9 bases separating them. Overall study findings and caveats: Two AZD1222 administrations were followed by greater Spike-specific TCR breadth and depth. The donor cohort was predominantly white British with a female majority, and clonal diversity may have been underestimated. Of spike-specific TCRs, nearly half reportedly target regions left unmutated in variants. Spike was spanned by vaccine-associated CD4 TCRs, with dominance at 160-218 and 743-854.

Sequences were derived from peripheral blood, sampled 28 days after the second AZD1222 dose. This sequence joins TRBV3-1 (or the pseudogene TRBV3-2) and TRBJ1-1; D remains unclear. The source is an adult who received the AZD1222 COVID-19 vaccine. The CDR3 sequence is CASSQGQIMNTEAFF. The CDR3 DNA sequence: TGTGCCAGCAGCCAAGGTCAGATCATGAACACTGAAGCTTTCTTT.